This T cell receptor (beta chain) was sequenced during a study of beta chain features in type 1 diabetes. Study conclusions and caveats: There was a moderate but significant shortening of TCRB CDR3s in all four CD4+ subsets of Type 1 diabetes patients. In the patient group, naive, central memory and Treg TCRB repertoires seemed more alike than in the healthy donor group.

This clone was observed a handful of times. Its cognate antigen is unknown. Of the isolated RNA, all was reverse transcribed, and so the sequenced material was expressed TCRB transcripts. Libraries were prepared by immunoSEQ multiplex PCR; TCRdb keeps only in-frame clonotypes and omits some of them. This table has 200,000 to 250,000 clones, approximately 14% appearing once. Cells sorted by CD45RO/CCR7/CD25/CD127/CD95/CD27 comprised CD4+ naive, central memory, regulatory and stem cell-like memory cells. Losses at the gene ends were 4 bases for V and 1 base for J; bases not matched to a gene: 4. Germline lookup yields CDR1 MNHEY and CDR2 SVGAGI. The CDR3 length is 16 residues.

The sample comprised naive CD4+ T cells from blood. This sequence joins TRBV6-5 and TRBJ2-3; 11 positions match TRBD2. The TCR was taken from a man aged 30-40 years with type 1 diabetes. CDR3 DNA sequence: TGTGCCAGCAGTTCTCTAGCGGGGGGCGGCACAGATACGCAGTATTTT. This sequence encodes CASSSLAGGGTDTQYF.